The clone carrying this TCR beta chain turned up a few times. Its antigen is unidentified. TCRdb called the reads again in MiXCR, with one record for every CDR3 protein. In the table there are approximately 400,000 distinct CDR3 sequences, 30% to 40% of which are singletons. The data derive from a study of T cell repertoires in cytomegalovirus infection. Study details: Both CMV infection and a matching HLA type were indicated by public TCR beta signatures.

The study's findings and limits: Cumulative frequency (of public TCR beta family members) identified carriers of CMV plus the relevant HLA. Clonotypes of TCR beta that were HLA-C-restricted and CMV-specific dominated the ex vivo response.

The sequencing sample was made of PBMCs. This clonotype was sampled from a human donor in good health (CMV status not recorded). Some clones in this sample may be carry-over from other donors' samples.

The CDR3 protein is CASSTRVKFYEQYF. DNA of the CDR3: TGTGCCAGCAGCACCCGGGTAAAGTTCTACGAGCAGTACTTC. V and J are TRBV28 and TRBJ2-7; D unclear. Trimming pared 6 bases from V and 3 bases from J, leaving 15 bases between. Germline CDR1 is MDHEN and CDR2 is SYDVKM. The CDR3 sequence is 14 residues long.